The rows below give T cell receptor beta chains drawn from one sample of a study of graft-versus-host responses after intestinal transplantation. Clones were read by immunoSEQ multiplex PCR, and TCRdb kept only the in-frame ones, dropping some. Among roughly 46,000 clones listed, roughly 91% were seen once. The specimen comprised PBMCs, sampled around 790 days after a first intestinal transplant, on the day of a second. The receptors were sampled from a human patient who received an intestinal transplant, so some T cells may come from the graft donor. CDR3s include the opening cysteine and the closing phenylalanine or tryptophan. The D gene is left open where the match is weak. Clone sizes are given selectively: once, few, many, or a class where the clone is expanded.

J	D	size	V	CDR3	DNA
TRBJ2-7	.	.	TRBV7-9	CASSLAQGSGEQYF	TGTGCCAGCAGCTTGGCACAGGGTTCTGGCGAGCAGTACTTC
TRBJ2-7	TRBD2	.	TRBV27	CASSFSSGSYEQYF	TGTGCCAGCAGCTTTTCTAGCGGCTCCTACGAGCAGTACTTC
TRBJ2-3	TRBD1	.	TRBV29-1	CSVGDRGPTDTQYF	TGCAGCGTGGGGGACAGGGGGCCCACAGATACGCAGTATTTT
TRBJ2-7	TRBD2	once	TRBV13	CASSSTSGRYYEQYF	TGTGCCAGCAGCTCGACTAGCGGGAGGTACTACGAGCAGTACTTC
TRBJ2-5	TRBD2	.	TRBV10-1	CASSGGTRGQETQYF	TGCGCCAGCAGTGGAGGGACTAGGGGGCAAGAGACCCAGTACTTC
TRBJ2-3	.	.	TRBV2	CASRDNTDTQYF	TGTGCCAGCAGAGATAACACAGATACGCAGTATTTT
TRBJ1-5	.	.	TRBV5-1	CASSLDGNQPQHF	TGCGCCAGCAGCTTGGACGGCAATCAGCCCCAGCATTTT
TRBJ2-3	.	.	TRBV7-3	CASSFGLTDTQYF	TGTGCCAGCAGCTTTGGTCTCACAGATACGCAGTATTTT
TRBJ1-5	.	.	TRBV5-1	CASSLGPQADQPQHF	TGCGCCAGCAGCTTAGGGCCCCAGGCGGATCAGCCCCAGCATTTT
TRBJ2-5	.	.	TRBV11-2	CASRQGGETQYF	TGTGCCAGCAGACAGGGTGGGGAGACCCAGTACTTC
TRBJ2-1	TRBD1	.	TRBV7-9	CASSWGQGGEQFF	TGTGCCAGCAGCTGGGGACAGGGTGGGGAGCAGTTCTTC
TRBJ2-2	.	.	TRBV7-3	CASSLQLAGTGELFF	TGTGCCAGCAGCTTACAACTAGCCGGCACCGGGGAGCTGTTTTTT
TRBJ1-5	.	.	TRBV30	CAWSPQRNQPQHF	TGTGCCTGGAGCCCGCAGAGGAATCAGCCCCAGCATTTT
TRBJ1-2	.	.	TRBV6-5	CASSYSQGQSYTF	TGTGCCAGCAGTTACTCCCAGGGGCAAAGCTACACCTTC
TRBJ2-7	.	.	TRBV2	CASSLGYGIYEQYF	TGTGCCAGCAGCCTCGGGTACGGAATCTACGAGCAGTACTTC
TRBJ1-2	TRBD1	.	TRBV7-9	CASRGTGPGYTF	TGTGCCAGCAGGGGGACAGGCCCTGGCTACACCTTC
TRBJ2-7	TRBD2	.	TRBV7-3	CASSLAGVGYEQYF	TGTGCCAGCAGCTTGGCGGGAGTGGGCTACGAGCAGTACTTC
TRBJ2-7	.	.	TRBV6-5	CASSYGGPYEQYF	TGTGCCAGCAGTTACGGAGGGCCCTACGAGCAGTACTTC
TRBJ1-5	.	.	TRBV28	CASRESNQPQHF	TGTGCCAGCCGGGAAAGCAATCAGCCCCAGCATTTT
TRBJ2-1	.	.	TRBV10-2	CASSEGGTNEQFF	TGCGCCAGCAGTGAGGGGGGTACCAATGAGCAGTTCTTC
TRBJ1-2	.	.	TRBV28	CASRDGYGYTF	TGTGCCAGCAGAGACGGGTATGGCTACACCTTC
TRBJ2-1	.	.	TRBV30	CAYGTGNEQFF	TGTGCCTACGGGACTGGCAATGAGCAGTTCTTC
TRBJ2-2	TRBD1	.	TRBV27	CASSLSQPTGQGFTGELFF	TGTGCCAGCAGTTTATCCCAGCCCACGGGACAGGGTTTCACCGGGGAGCTGTTTTTT